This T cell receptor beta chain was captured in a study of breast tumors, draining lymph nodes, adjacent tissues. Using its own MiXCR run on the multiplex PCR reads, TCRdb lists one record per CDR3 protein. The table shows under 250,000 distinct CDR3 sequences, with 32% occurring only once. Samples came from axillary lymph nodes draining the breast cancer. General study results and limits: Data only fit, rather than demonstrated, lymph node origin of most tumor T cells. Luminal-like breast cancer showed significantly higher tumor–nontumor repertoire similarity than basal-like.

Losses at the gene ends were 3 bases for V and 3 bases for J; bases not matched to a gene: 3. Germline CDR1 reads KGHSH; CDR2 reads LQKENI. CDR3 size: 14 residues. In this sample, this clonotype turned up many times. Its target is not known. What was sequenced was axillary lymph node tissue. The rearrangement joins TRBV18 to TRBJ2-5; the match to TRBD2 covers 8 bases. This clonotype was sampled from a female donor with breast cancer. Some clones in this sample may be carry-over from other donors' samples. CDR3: CASSPATSEETQYF. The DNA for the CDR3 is TGTGCCAGCTCACCCGCGACTAGCGAAGAGACCCAGTACTTC.